The rows below give T cell receptor beta chains drawn from one sample of a study of CD8 T cells in ankylosing spondylitis. TCRdb fed the 5' RACE reads into MiXCR, producing one record per CDR3 protein. The table has just under 95,000 distinct CDR3 sequences, roughly 9.6% seen once. Sequenced: blood, either unsorted or a sorted T cell fraction (not recorded which). These receptors came from a male donor with ankylosing spondylitis or in good health (not recorded which). CDR3s include the opening cysteine and the closing phenylalanine or tryptophan. A D gene is named only where the DNA matches it firmly. The size field is filled for only some rows; it gives once, few, many or a size class.

v_gene: TRBV10-3
d_gene: TRBD2
abundance: .
j_gene: TRBJ2-3
CDR3nt: TGTGCCACGAGACTAGCGGGGGGTGTGTTGGATACGCAGTATTTT
CDR3aa: CATRLAGGVLDTQYF

v_gene: TRBV11-2
d_gene: .
abundance: few
j_gene: TRBJ1-2
CDR3nt: TGTGTCAGCAGTCTAGCGTGGGGTGGCTACACCTTC
CDR3aa: CVSSLAWGGYTF

v_gene: TRBV7-9
d_gene: TRBD2
abundance: .
j_gene: TRBJ2-3
CDR3nt: TGTGCCAGCAGCGCCACCGGGACTAGCGGACGCACAGATACGCAGTATTTT
CDR3aa: CASSATGTSGRTDTQYF

v_gene: TRBV20-1
d_gene: TRBD2
abundance: many
j_gene: TRBJ2-7
CDR3nt: TGCAGTGCTAGAAATACGGGGGGCTACGAGCAGTACTTC
CDR3aa: CSARNTGGYEQYF

v_gene: TRBV9
d_gene: .
abundance: many
j_gene: TRBJ1-2
CDR3nt: TGTGCCAGCAGCGCGACAGCTAACTATGGCTACACCTTC
CDR3aa: CASSATANYGYTF

v_gene: TRBV6-5
d_gene: TRBD1
abundance: many
j_gene: TRBJ2-1
CDR3nt: TGTGCCAGCAGTGGACGACAGGGAAACAATGAGCAGTTCTTC
CDR3aa: CASSGRQGNNEQFF

v_gene: TRBV7-2
d_gene: .
abundance: .
j_gene: TRBJ2-3
CDR3nt: TGTGCCAGCAGCTTAGTCGGGGATACGCAGTATTTT
CDR3aa: CASSLVGDTQYF

v_gene: TRBV5-5
d_gene: .
abundance: many
j_gene: TRBJ2-7
CDR3nt: TGTGCCAGCAGCCCCGGGACTCACCTAGGAGGCCACGAGCAGTACTTC
CDR3aa: CASSPGTHLGGHEQYF

v_gene: TRBV28
d_gene: .
abundance: many
j_gene: TRBJ2-7
CDR3nt: TGTGCCAGCTCCTACGGGCCTTTTCGCGAGCAGTACTTC
CDR3aa: CASSYGPFREQYF

v_gene: TRBV7-6
d_gene: .
abundance: many
j_gene: TRBJ2-7
CDR3nt: TGTGCCAGCAGCCCCTCCGCCGGGACACCGACCTACGAGCAGTACTTC
CDR3aa: CASSPSAGTPTYEQYF

v_gene: TRBV10-3
d_gene: .
abundance: many
j_gene: TRBJ2-1
CDR3nt: TGTGCCATCAAAGCCGGGGGCCCCCTCAATGAGCAGTTCTTC
CDR3aa: CAIKAGGPLNEQFF